The 19 T cell receptor beta chains reported below all come from one sample, sequenced in a study of T cells expressing NK-cell markers. TCRdb reprocessed the 5' RACE reads and reports one entry per CDR3 protein, with no DNA. The sample yields hundreds of thousands of distinct CDR3 sequences, of which the top ten take up around 4%. Specimen: blood T cells: a sorted CD56 or NKG2C T cell subset, CD4+ or CD8+ T cells, or bulk PBMC T cells (not recorded which). Receptors were obtained from a woman aged 18 to 75 in good health.

This chain uses TRBV7-2 with TRBJ2-3; TCRdb names TRBD1, which stays unverified in the absence of DNA. The CDR3 contains 13 residues. CDR1 and CDR2 from the germline V gene are SGHTA and FQGNSA. The CDR3 loop is CATRAGAPDTQYF. Using reference TRBV7-2 and TRBJ2-3 for the parts outside the CDR3, the full variable domain is GAGVSQSPSNKVTEKGKDVELRCDPISGHTALYWYRQSLGQGLEFLIYFQGNSAPDKSGLPSDRFSAERTGGSVSTLTIQRTQQEDSAVYLCATRAGAPDTQYFGPGTRLTVL.

The rearrangement links TRBV12-3 or TRBV12-4 to TRBJ1-2; TCRdb's D call, TRBD1, is unchecked because there is no DNA. CDR3 length equals 15 residues. The CDR3 here is CASLPSGQQNYGYTF.

J is TRBJ2-1 and V is TRBV9; checking the TCRdb D call of TRBD1 is not possible without DNA. The V gene's germline CDR1 is SGDLS and CDR2 YYNGEE. This CDR3 is 15 amino acids long. CDR3: CASSPRASSYNEQFF.

This CDR3 is CASYGPRYTGELFF. The genes are TRBV19 and TRBJ2-2; lacking DNA, the TRBD1 call made by TCRdb goes unchecked. Looked up from germline, CDR1 is LNHDA and CDR2 is SQIVND (reference sequence). CDR3 length: 14 residues.

This sequence joins TRBV11-2 and TRBJ1-4; TCRdb outputs TRBD1, but without DNA this stays unchecked. Germline values: CDR1 SGHAT, CDR2 FQNNGV. The CDR3 covers 14 residues. CDR3 residues: CASSLGGPNEKLFF.

This sequence joins TRBV5-1 and TRBJ1-5. Germline lookup yields CDR1 SGHRS and CDR2 YFSETQ. CDR3 length: 15 residues. CDR3 protein: CASSLLPGEGQPQHF.

The chain employs TRBV18 and TRBJ2-2; lacking DNA, the TRBD1 call made by TCRdb goes unchecked. Germline values: CDR1 KGHSH, CDR2 LQKENI. This CDR3 comprises 18 residues. This CDR3 is CASSPRVTGGSGTGELFF.

The chain combines TRBV7-2 with TRBJ2-5; the TRBD1 assignment by TCRdb is unverifiable without DNA. Germline loops: CDR1 SGHTA, CDR2 FQGNSA. The CDR3 consists of 16 residues. CDR3 in amino acids: CASSINRPKDQETQYF.

The chain joins TRBV12-3 or TRBV12-4 to TRBJ2-5; TCRdb gives TRBD1 as the D gene, but with no DNA this cannot be confirmed. This CDR3 spans 14 amino acids. CDR3 loop: CASTPGGQQETQYF.

The J gene is TRBJ1-2, the V gene TRBV7-8; without DNA, the TCRdb call of TRBD1 cannot be checked. The CDR3 is made up of 14 amino acids. The germline V gene encodes CDR1 SGHVS and CDR2 FQNEAQ. CDR3 amino acids: CASSLDLGDYGYTF.

This chain joins TRBV7-6 and TRBJ2-1; the TCRdb call, TRBD1, lacks DNA for checking. The CDR3 is made up of 16 amino acids. Germline V lookup: CDR1 SGHVS, CDR2 FNYEAQ. The CDR3 spells CASSSPGGAGYNEQFF.

V is TRBV9 and J is TRBJ2-5; with no DNA, the TCRdb D assignment of TRBD1 cannot be verified. CDR1 is SGDLS, CDR2 YYNGEE, per germline. The CDR3 has 14 residues. The CDR3 here is CASSSVDRAGTQYF.

This sequence joins TRBV6-1 and TRBJ2-4; TCRdb proposes TRBD2, but this gene call is untestable without DNA. CDR1 is MNHNS and CDR2 is SASEGT in the germline V gene. The length of the CDR3 is 15 residues. CDR3 in amino acids: CASSARGQLKNIQYF.

The chain carries TRBV7-9 and TRBJ1-2; absent DNA, TCRdb's TRBD1 call cannot be checked. The CDR3 covers 13 residues. Germline values: CDR1 SEHNR, CDR2 FQNEAQ (reference sequence). CDR3 sequence reads: CASSLGAGDGYTF. Full variable domain (rest looked up from reference TRBV7-9 and TRBJ1-2): DTGVSQNPRHKITKRGQNVTFRCDPISEHNRLYWYRQTLGQGPEFLTYFQNEAQLEKSRLLSDRFSAERPKGSFSTLEIQRTEQGDSAMYLCASSLGAGDGYTFGSGTRLTVV.

The genes are TRBV5-8 and TRBJ2-5; the TRBD1 assignment by TCRdb is unverifiable without DNA. Germline V gene lookup returns CDR1 SGHTS and CDR2 YDEGEE. The CDR3 has 17 residues. The CDR3 region is CASSLGSWTGVQETQYF.

The genes are TRBV6-1 and TRBJ2-3. Germline V gene sequence: CDR1 MNHNS, CDR2 SASEGT. This CDR3 is built from 13 residues. The CDR3 spells CASRSTSRDTQYF.

The chain recombines TRBV7-3 with TRBJ2-1; TCRdb calls TRBD2, which cannot be checked without DNA. CDR3 length: 16 amino acids. The germline V gene has CDR1 SGHTA and CDR2 FQGTGA. CDR3 protein: CASSTRTSGRAIEQFF.

This sequence joins TRBV18 and TRBJ1-1; without DNA, the TCRdb call of TRBD1 cannot be checked. This CDR3 comprises 14 residues. Per the germline V gene, CDR1 is KGHSH and CDR2 is LQKENI. The CDR3 reads CASSPSDSGTEAFF.

The V and J genes are TRBV11-2 and TRBJ1-1; with no DNA, the TCRdb D assignment of TRBD1 cannot be verified. This CDR3 has 16 amino acids. Germline-derived CDR1 and CDR2 are SGHAT and FQNNGV. The CDR3 sequence is CASSPQTGGWSTEAFF.